A single sample gave rise to the 10 T cell receptor beta chains below, sequenced in a study of post-analysis software for immune sequencing data (dated by TCRdb to 2013 to 2016). Points the paper makes about the study in general: A few TRBV segments, including TRBV5-6, TRBV5-1 and TRBV20-1, were significantly more frequent in patients than controls.

Library creation used PCR. Sequencing relied on an Illumina HiSeq 2500. To reduce PCR and sequencing biases, unique molecular identifiers were built into the TCR beta cDNA libraries. In TCRdb, the public reads were trimmed at Q25 with fastp and aligned with MiXCR, with productive beta chains retained. Each record represents a unique CDR3 protein, reported with the most common genes and DNA among its rows. Across this sample there are roughly 580,000 distinct CDR3 sequences, with roughly two fifths seen only once. 1.7% of the sample goes to the ten largest clones. Their specific antigens are unknown. The sequenced material came from blood. These receptors all come from a girl aged 10-17 years with multiple sclerosis.

V usage is TRBV20-1 and J usage is TRBJ2-3; 9 bases match TRBD1. With 2 bases clipped from V and 4 bases from J, the junction kept 4 bases outside the gene matches. The V gene's germline CDR1 is DFQATT and CDR2 SNEGSKA (reference sequence). The CDR3 runs to 14 residues. CDR3 amino acids: CSARQGQGPDTQYF. CDR3 DNA: TGCAGTGCTAGACAGGGACAGGGCCCAGATACGCAGTATTTT.

The rearrangement links TRBV15 to TRBJ2-5; a possible D gene is TRBD1 (5 bases). Germline CDR1 LNHNV, CDR2 YYDKDF (reference sequence). Between the trimmed V and J ends, which lost 9 bases and 1 base, there was a span of 12 bases. The CDR3 loop spans 13 amino acids. The CDR3 DNA reads TGTGCCACGGCGTGGGGCACCCAAGAGACCCAGTACTTC. It yields the protein CATAWGTQETQYF.

The chain has TRBV5-1 and TRBJ1-2, with 9 positions matching TRBD1. The CDR3 is 13 amino acids. The V gene's germline CDR1 is SGHRS and CDR2 YFSETQ. Trimming took 0 bases from V and 6 from J; bases not matched to a gene: 0. The CDR3 sequence is CASSLGDRDGYTF. The CDR3 bases are TGCGCCAGCAGCTTGGGGGACAGGGATGGCTACACCTTC.

The V gene is TRBV7-2, the J gene TRBJ1-2, with 7 bases fitting TRBD1. This CDR3 spans 14 amino acids. Germline trimming cut 5 bases from V and 4 bases from J; bases unmatched to any gene: 7. Per germline, CDR1 SGHTA and CDR2 FQGNSA. CDR3 sequence reads: CASSILRDSYGYTF. The CDR3 nucleotides read TGTGCCAGCAGCATTCTCCGGGACAGCTATGGCTACACCTTC.

The chain combines TRBV7-2 with TRBJ2-7, with D hard to call. Germline CDR1 SGHTA, CDR2 FQGNSA. V was shortened by 4 bases and J by 6 bases, with 7 bases between the two germline ends. The CDR3 extends over 11 amino acids. Here the CDR3 DNA reads TGTGCCAGCAGCTCTTCTACCGAGCAGTACTTC. Encoded protein: CASSSSTEQYF.

The chain employs TRBV7-9 and TRBJ2-7; the match to TRBD1 covers 8 bases. Germline V gene data show CDR1 as SEHNR and CDR2 as FQNEAQ (reference sequence). V shed 0 bases and J 3 bases; nucleotides not matched to a gene: 7. The CDR3 has 16 residues. The CDR3 nucleotides read TGTGCCAGCAGCTTAGCGACAGGGGTCGGTAACTACGAGCAGTACTTC. It encodes CASSLATGVGNYEQYF.

This clonotype was counted a few times. The genes are TRBV7-2 and TRBJ2-7; D is possibly TRBD1 (6 bases). From germline, CDR1 is SGHTA and CDR2 FQGNSA. The CDR3 spans 14 residues. Between the trimmed V and J ends, which lost 5 bases and 0 bases, there was a span of 11 bases. DNA for the CDR3: TGTGCCAGCAGCCCCGACAGGCTCTCCTACGAGCAGTACTTC. It codes for CASSPDRLSYEQYF. Full variable domain (outside the CDR3, taken from reference TRBV7-2 and TRBJ2-7): GAGVSQSPSNKVTEKGKDVELRCDPISGHTALYWYRQSLGQGLEFLIYFQGNSAPDKSGLPSDRFSAERTGGSVSTLTIQRTQQEDSAVYLCASSPDRLSYEQYFGPGTRLTVT.

This clonotype has a handful of counts. This sequence joins TRBV5-1 and TRBJ2-3; D may be TRBD2 (5 bases). V dropped 3 bases and J dropped 4 bases, with 12 bases sitting between them. This CDR3 region has 14 residues. Germline CDR1 reads SGHRS; CDR2 reads YFSETQ. The DNA for the CDR3 is TGCGCCAGCAGCTGGACCCTTAGCGCAGATACGCAGTATTTT. It encodes CASSWTLSADTQYF.

The V and J genes are TRBV7-2 and TRBJ2-7; D may correspond to TRBD1 or TRBD2 (6 bases each). Trimming removed 5 bases from V and 5 bases from J, with 22 bases in between. The length of the CDR3 is 16 residues. From germline, CDR1 is SGHTA and CDR2 FQGNSA. The CDR3 region is CASSLQVHQGRNEQYF. In DNA, the CDR3 is TGTGCCAGCAGCCTACAGGTGCATCAGGGGAGGAACGAGCAGTACTTC.

This sequence joins TRBV28 and TRBJ1-4; possibly TRBD1 for D (5 bases). The V and J ends lost 7 bases and 4 bases respectively, with 13 bases between them. The CDR3 runs 14 residues. Germline V CDR1 and CDR2: MDHEN, SYDVKM. The CDR3 region has the DNA TGTGCCAGCACTAACGGGGGAAATAATGAAAAACTGTTTTTT. It yields the protein CASTNGGNNEKLFF.